This TCR beta chain was obtained from a study of shared clonotypes between healthy human individuals. General study findings and limits: Clonotype sharing among the donors was expected to vary with sequencing depth. Rarefaction demonstrated incomplete sorted-subset sequencing despite large depth.

With regard to this clone: Antigen: not known.

Trimming shortened V by 5 bases and J by 3 bases, and 14 bases separated the two germline ends. Per the germline V gene, CDR1 is SGHTA and CDR2 is FQGNSA. The CDR3 loop spans 14 amino acids. Over several immunoSEQ plates, each subset's genomic DNA was distributed in even portions. The assay was immunoSEQ multiplex PCR, and TCRdb's table has in-frame clones only and misses some. The repertoire has around 2,000,000 clones, approximately 95% of them found once; the top ten carry more than 0.95%. Only CD45RO-negative cells positively selected for CCR7 counted as naive CD8 cells, so terminally differentiated effector memory CD45RA+ cells were excluded.

The source material was naive CD8+ T cells sorted from blood. The rearrangement joins TRBV7-2 to TRBJ2-7, with D possibly being TRBD1 (5 bases). This TCR derives from a man between 18 and 29 years old in good health. The DNA of the CDR3 is TGTGCCAGCAGCCCGGATCAGGGCAGCTACGAGCAGTACTTC. Translation: CASSPDQGSYEQYF. The variable domain in full, with the rest retrieved from reference TRBV7-2 and TRBJ2-7, is GAGVSQSPSNKVTEKGKDVELRCDPISGHTALYWYRQSLGQGLEFLIYFQGNSAPDKSGLPSDRFSAERTGGSVSTLTIQRTQQEDSAVYLCASSPDQGSYEQYFGPGTRLTVT.